One and the same sample provided the 27 T cell receptor beta chains below, sequenced in a study of blood T cell repertoires in COVID-19. Some clones are missing from TCRdb's copy, which holds only in-frame ones; the method was immunoSEQ multiplex PCR. The sample yields approximately 380,000 clones, around nine tenths seen once. The source material was PBMCs or T cells enriched from blood (not recorded which). The receptors derive from a young woman who had recovered from COVID-19.

The chain joins TRBV11-3 to TRBJ2-5, with D maybe TRBD2 (5 bases). This CDR3 spans 14 amino acids. V lost 4 bases, J lost 2 bases, and 11 bases lay in between. Germline V CDR1 and CDR2: SGHNT, YENEEA. Here the CDR3 DNA reads TGTGCCAGCAGCTCCAGCCGGGGACAAGAGACCCAGTACTTC. Protein: CASSSSRGQETQYF.

This rearrangement joins TRBV5-6 to TRBJ2-4; no clear D. CDR1 SGHDT and CDR2 YYEEEE come from the germline V gene. The V end lost 4 bases, the J end lost 5 bases, and 22 bases lay between the germline ends. The CDR3 is 17 amino acids. The CDR3 DNA reads as TGTGCCAGCAGCCCCGGTCCTAGTCCCACCCCGGAAAACATTCAGTACTTC. Encoded protein: CASSPGPSPTPENIQYF.

V gene TRBV19 combines with J gene TRBJ2-7; 7 bases are a match to TRBD1. This CDR3 is 14 amino acids long. Germline CDR1 LNHDA, CDR2 SQIVND (reference sequence). V was clipped by 8 bases and J by 1 base; unmatched bases: 8. The CDR3 DNA reads TGTGCCAGTGCTCTGGGACAGCCGTCCTACGAGCAGTACTTC. Its translation: CASALGQPSYEQYF. Based on the CDR3 plus reference TRBV19 and TRBJ2-7, the full variable domain is DGGITQSPKYLFRKEGQNVTLSCEQNLNHDAMYWYRQDPGQGLRLIYYSQIVNDFQKGDIAEGYSVSREKKESFPLTVTSAQKNPTAFYLCASALGQPSYEQYFGPGTRLTVT.

The CDR3 sequence: CASSWRDRGGAEAFF. The CDR3 DNA sequence: TGTGCCAGCAGCTGGCGGGACAGGGGTGGGGCTGAAGCTTTCTTT. The chain joins TRBV7-9 to TRBJ1-1; 10 positions agree with TRBD1. CDR3 length: 15 amino acids. V dropped 4 bases and J dropped 6; count of bases not matched to a gene: 8. Germline V lookup: CDR1 SEHNR, CDR2 FQNEAQ (reference sequence).

This chain's CDR3 is CAWEQGGAGELFF. DNA for the CDR3: TGTGCCTGGGAACAGGGAGGGGCCGGGGAGCTGTTTTTT. The genes are TRBV30 and TRBJ2-2, with D possibly matching TRBD2 (7 bases). The CDR3 runs 13 residues. With 5 bases removed from V and 6 bases from J, the gap between germline ends came to 13 bases. Per germline, CDR1 GTSNPN and CDR2 SVGIG (reference sequence).

This chain connects TRBV19 to TRBJ1-1, with D unresolved. Germline V lookup: CDR1 LNHDA, CDR2 SQIVND (reference sequence). The CDR3 extends over 12 amino acids. Trimming left V 8 bases short and J 7 bases short, with 14 bases between. CDR3 sequence (DNA): TGTGCCAGTTCCTGGCGGAGAAGTGAAGCTTTCTTT. Its protein product is CASSWRRSEAFF.

This chain connects TRBV28 to TRBJ1-5; D gene unclear. CDR3 length equals 14 residues. CDR1 is MDHEN and CDR2 is SYDVKM in the germline V gene. With 3 bases removed from V and 7 bases from J, the gap between germline ends came to 13 bases. The CDR3 loop reads CASSLTNFGQPQHF. CDR3 nucleotide sequence: TGTGCCAGCAGTTTGACAAACTTCGGCCAGCCCCAGCATTTT.

The V call is TRBV6-5, the J call TRBJ2-1, with TRBD1 matching 7 bases. Per the germline V gene, CDR1 is MNHEY and CDR2 is SVGAGI. With V trimmed by 2 bases and J by 1 base, 2 bases remained unmatched. This CDR3 contains 15 residues. The CDR3 here is CASSYMTGSYNEQFF. Here the CDR3 DNA reads TGTGCCAGCAGTTACATGACAGGGTCCTACAATGAGCAGTTCTTC.

This clone was counted a few times. The J gene is TRBJ1-1, the V gene TRBV2; no firm D call. Germline V CDR1 and CDR2: SNHLY, FYNNEI. CDR3 size: 12 residues. V dropped 4 bases and J dropped 1 base, with 4 bases sitting between them. The CDR3 spells CASSVQNTEAFF. The DNA of the CDR3 is TGTGCCAGCAGTGTCCAGAACACTGAAGCTTTCTTT.

The rearrangement joins TRBV2 to TRBJ1-3; 7 nucleotides agree with TRBD1. This CDR3 contains 16 residues. V lost 0 bases and J lost 7; bases outside the gene matches: 9. The germline CDR1 and CDR2 sequences are SNHLY and FYNNEI. CDR3 DNA sequence: TGTGCCAGCAGTGAAGCGGGCCCAAGGGGGCTGAACACCATATATTTT. Its protein product is CASSEAGPRGLNTIYF.

The V gene is TRBV11-1, the J gene TRBJ2-7; 9 nucleotides match TRBD2. Germline V gives CDR1 SGHAT, CDR2 FQDESV (reference sequence). The CDR3 has 15 residues. V was pared by 5 bases and J by 4 bases, with 9 bases of the junction left unmatched. DNA for the CDR3: TGTGCCAGCAGCCGCCTCGGAGCGGGGGGATACGAGCAGTACTTC. This translates into CASSRLGAGGYEQYF. The full variable domain, completed using reference TRBV11-1 and TRBJ2-7, is EAEVAQSPRYKITEKSQAVAFWCDPISGHATLYWYRQILGQGPELLVQFQDESVVDDSQLPKDRFSAERLKGVDSTLKIQPAELGDSAMYLCASSRLGAGGYEQYFGPGTRLTVT.

This clone appeared once. The rearrangement uses TRBV5-4 and TRBJ1-2; unclear D gene. The CDR3 has 13 residues. Trimming removed 0 bases at V and 4 bases at J, with 7 bases between. Germline CDR1 is SGHNT and CDR2 is YYREEE (reference sequence). As DNA, the CDR3 is TGTGCCAGCAGCTTGGAACCAGGCTATGGCTACACCTTC. Translated, it gives CASSLEPGYGYTF.

The J gene is TRBJ2-5, the V gene TRBV4-2; 10 nucleotides align to TRBD2. The CDR3 is 17 residues long. V gave up 4 bases and J gave up 1 base; unmatched junction bases: 9. Germline V gene sequence: CDR1 LGHNA, CDR2 YNFKEQ. CDR3 sequence reads: CASSPLAGAYLQETQYF. CDR3 nucleotides: TGTGCCAGCAGCCCTCTAGCGGGGGCGTACCTCCAAGAGACCCAGTACTTC.

The chain recombines TRBV3-1 (or the pseudogene TRBV3-2) with TRBJ1-2; D ambiguous. Germline CDR1 reads LGHDT; CDR2 reads YNNKEL (reference sequence). This CDR3 comprises 14 residues. Trimming took off 4 bases at V and 3 bases at J, with 12 bases between the two ends. This CDR3 reads CASSRAGVDYGYTF. CDR3 DNA sequence: TGTGCCAGCAGCCGCGCCGGGGTCGACTATGGCTACACCTTC.

CDR3 amino acids: CASAGTGGSRQGYTF. CDR3 bases: TGTGCCAGTGCCGGGACAGGGGGCTCGAGGCAAGGCTACACCTTC. V is TRBV19 and J is TRBJ1-2; 12 nucleotides line up with TRBD1. Germline-derived CDR1 and CDR2 are LNHDA and SQIVND (reference sequence). Trimming removed 8 bases from V and 8 bases from J; junction bases left unmatched: 12. The CDR3 covers 15 residues.

The chain recombines TRBV11-1 with TRBJ1-2; D not certain. V lost 2 bases to trimming and J lost 0 bases, with 13 bases between them. CDR3 length equals 16 residues. Germline V gene sequence: CDR1 SGHAT, CDR2 FQDESV (reference sequence). The CDR3 here is CASSLTTKGANYGYTF. The CDR3 nucleotides are TGTGCCAGCAGCTTAACCACAAAGGGAGCTAACTATGGCTACACCTTC.

The chain's CDR3 is CASSFGGQGANTGELFF. The CDR3, as DNA: TGTGCCAGCAGCTTCGGGGGACAGGGGGCGAACACCGGGGAGCTGTTTTTT. This chain connects TRBV5-4 to TRBJ2-2; TRBD1 aligns across 11 bases. V lost 2 bases to trimming and J lost 0 bases; unmatched junction nucleotides: 3. This CDR3 comprises 17 residues. The germline V gene encodes CDR1 SGHNT and CDR2 YYREEE (reference sequence). Full variable domain (missing parts from reference TRBV5-4 and TRBJ2-2): ETGVTQSPTHLIKTRGQQVTLRCSSQSGHNTVSWYQQALGQGPQFIFQYYREEENGRGNFPPRFSGLQFPNYSSELNVNALELDDSALYLCASSFGGQGANTGELFFGEGSRLTVL.

This chain uses TRBV2 with TRBJ2-3; 12 positions match TRBD2. There are 16 residues in the CDR3. Germline V CDR1 and CDR2: SNHLY, FYNNEI. The ends lost 6 bases at V and 5 bases at J; junction bases unmatched: 9. CDR3 coding DNA: TGTGCCAGCAGGAACCCGACTAGCGGGGGTTTAGATACGCAGTATTTT. It is translated as CASRNPTSGGLDTQYF.

The rearrangement joins TRBV19 to TRBJ2-7, with D possibly matching TRBD1 (6 bases). The CDR3 runs 16 residues. Trimming took off 0 bases at V and 5 bases at J, with 17 bases between the two ends. The germline gives CDR1 LNHDA, CDR2 SQIVND (reference sequence). The CDR3 nucleotides are TGTGCCAGTAGTATAGATCTGGGGGCAGGAGCCGACGAGCAGTACTTC. Translated, it gives CASSIDLGAGADEQYF. The variable domain in full, with the rest retrieved from reference TRBV19 and TRBJ2-7, is DGGITQSPKYLFRKEGQNVTLSCEQNLNHDAMYWYRQDPGQGLRLIYYSQIVNDFQKGDIAEGYSVSREKKESFPLTVTSAQKNPTAFYLCASSIDLGAGADEQYFGPGTRLTVT.

The chain carries TRBV25-1 and TRBJ2-2; tentatively, D is TRBD1 (6 bases). Trimming removed 3 bases at V and 1 base at J, with 12 bases between. Looked up from germline, CDR1 is MGHDK and CDR2 is SYGVNS. The CDR3 covers 16 residues. CDR3 coding DNA: TGTGCCAGCAGTGACCTACGACAGGAGAACACCGGGGAGCTGTTTTTT. This codes for CASSDLRQENTGELFF.

J is TRBJ2-7 and V is TRBV6-5; D is possibly TRBD2 (6 bases). Trimming pared 0 bases from V and 3 bases from J, leaving 15 bases between. The length of the CDR3 is 16 residues. Germline CDR1 is MNHEY and CDR2 is SVGAGI. CDR3: CASSYSARDWHYEQYF. As DNA, the CDR3 is TGTGCCAGCAGTTACTCAGCACGGGACTGGCACTACGAGCAGTACTTC.

CDR3 bases: TGTGCCTGGGTCACAGGGGGTCTACATGAAAAACTGTTTTTT. This gives the protein CAWVTGGLHEKLFF. The chain employs TRBV30 and TRBJ1-4, with 8 bases matching TRBD1. Germline V CDR1 and CDR2: GTSNPN, SVGIG (reference sequence). V lost 5 bases, J lost 6 bases, and 8 bases stayed unmatched. The length of the CDR3 is 14 residues. Full variable domain (missing parts from reference TRBV30 and TRBJ1-4): SQTIHQWPATLVQPVGSPLSLECTVEGTSNPNLYWYRQAAGRGLQLLFYSVGIGQISSEVPQNLSASRPQDRQFILSSKKLLLSDSGFYLCAWVTGGLHEKLFFGSGTQLSVL.

This chain links TRBV5-8 with TRBJ1-5, with 8 positions matching TRBD1. Germline values: CDR1 SGHTS, CDR2 YDEGEE. The CDR3 contains 19 residues. The junction had 15 bases not matched to a gene; V was cut back by 0 bases and J by 4 bases. The CDR3 DNA follows: TGTGCCAGCAGCTTGGTTTTGGGGTCAGGGGGCTTGGGGAATCAGCCCCAGCATTTT. Translated, it gives CASSLVLGSGGLGNQPQHF.

The chain combines TRBV5-4 with TRBJ1-2; no clear D gene. The V gene lost 3 bases and the J gene lost 5 bases, with 20 bases spanning the gap. CDR1 and CDR2 from the germline V gene are SGHNT and YYREEE (reference sequence). The CDR3 runs 16 residues. CDR3 DNA sequence: TGTGCCAGCAGCTCAGACAACTCCGGGGAAATATATGGCTACACCTTC. It is translated as CASSSDNSGEIYGYTF.

This chain links TRBV5-1 with TRBJ1-4; D ambiguous. Germline V gene lookup returns CDR1 SGHRS and CDR2 YFSETQ. Trimming took off 4 bases at V and 3 bases at J, with 13 bases between the two ends. CDR3 length: 15 amino acids. The CDR3 loop is CASSRRGVANEKLFF. DNA of the CDR3: TGCGCCAGCAGCCGACGGGGTGTAGCTAATGAAAAACTGTTTTTT.

The chain uses TRBV5-4 and TRBJ2-7; TRBD2 is a possible D gene (6 bases). The germline V and J ends were trimmed by 3 bases and 0 bases, with 10 bases remaining between them. The CDR3 has 14 residues. CDR1 and CDR2 (germline): SGHNT, YYREEE (reference sequence). The CDR3 DNA is TGTGCCAGCAGCTCAGAGGGACTCTCCTACGAGCAGTACTTC. As protein: CASSSEGLSYEQYF.

This sequence joins TRBV5-1 and TRBJ1-2; D gene uncertain. The CDR3 sequence is 14 residues long. V shed 0 bases and J shed 6 bases, with 12 bases lying between them. In germline, CDR1 is SGHRS, CDR2 YFSETQ. CDR3 DNA: TGCGCCAGCAGCTTGGACGGTGGGCTTGATGGCTACACCTTC. Translating gives CASSLDGGLDGYTF.